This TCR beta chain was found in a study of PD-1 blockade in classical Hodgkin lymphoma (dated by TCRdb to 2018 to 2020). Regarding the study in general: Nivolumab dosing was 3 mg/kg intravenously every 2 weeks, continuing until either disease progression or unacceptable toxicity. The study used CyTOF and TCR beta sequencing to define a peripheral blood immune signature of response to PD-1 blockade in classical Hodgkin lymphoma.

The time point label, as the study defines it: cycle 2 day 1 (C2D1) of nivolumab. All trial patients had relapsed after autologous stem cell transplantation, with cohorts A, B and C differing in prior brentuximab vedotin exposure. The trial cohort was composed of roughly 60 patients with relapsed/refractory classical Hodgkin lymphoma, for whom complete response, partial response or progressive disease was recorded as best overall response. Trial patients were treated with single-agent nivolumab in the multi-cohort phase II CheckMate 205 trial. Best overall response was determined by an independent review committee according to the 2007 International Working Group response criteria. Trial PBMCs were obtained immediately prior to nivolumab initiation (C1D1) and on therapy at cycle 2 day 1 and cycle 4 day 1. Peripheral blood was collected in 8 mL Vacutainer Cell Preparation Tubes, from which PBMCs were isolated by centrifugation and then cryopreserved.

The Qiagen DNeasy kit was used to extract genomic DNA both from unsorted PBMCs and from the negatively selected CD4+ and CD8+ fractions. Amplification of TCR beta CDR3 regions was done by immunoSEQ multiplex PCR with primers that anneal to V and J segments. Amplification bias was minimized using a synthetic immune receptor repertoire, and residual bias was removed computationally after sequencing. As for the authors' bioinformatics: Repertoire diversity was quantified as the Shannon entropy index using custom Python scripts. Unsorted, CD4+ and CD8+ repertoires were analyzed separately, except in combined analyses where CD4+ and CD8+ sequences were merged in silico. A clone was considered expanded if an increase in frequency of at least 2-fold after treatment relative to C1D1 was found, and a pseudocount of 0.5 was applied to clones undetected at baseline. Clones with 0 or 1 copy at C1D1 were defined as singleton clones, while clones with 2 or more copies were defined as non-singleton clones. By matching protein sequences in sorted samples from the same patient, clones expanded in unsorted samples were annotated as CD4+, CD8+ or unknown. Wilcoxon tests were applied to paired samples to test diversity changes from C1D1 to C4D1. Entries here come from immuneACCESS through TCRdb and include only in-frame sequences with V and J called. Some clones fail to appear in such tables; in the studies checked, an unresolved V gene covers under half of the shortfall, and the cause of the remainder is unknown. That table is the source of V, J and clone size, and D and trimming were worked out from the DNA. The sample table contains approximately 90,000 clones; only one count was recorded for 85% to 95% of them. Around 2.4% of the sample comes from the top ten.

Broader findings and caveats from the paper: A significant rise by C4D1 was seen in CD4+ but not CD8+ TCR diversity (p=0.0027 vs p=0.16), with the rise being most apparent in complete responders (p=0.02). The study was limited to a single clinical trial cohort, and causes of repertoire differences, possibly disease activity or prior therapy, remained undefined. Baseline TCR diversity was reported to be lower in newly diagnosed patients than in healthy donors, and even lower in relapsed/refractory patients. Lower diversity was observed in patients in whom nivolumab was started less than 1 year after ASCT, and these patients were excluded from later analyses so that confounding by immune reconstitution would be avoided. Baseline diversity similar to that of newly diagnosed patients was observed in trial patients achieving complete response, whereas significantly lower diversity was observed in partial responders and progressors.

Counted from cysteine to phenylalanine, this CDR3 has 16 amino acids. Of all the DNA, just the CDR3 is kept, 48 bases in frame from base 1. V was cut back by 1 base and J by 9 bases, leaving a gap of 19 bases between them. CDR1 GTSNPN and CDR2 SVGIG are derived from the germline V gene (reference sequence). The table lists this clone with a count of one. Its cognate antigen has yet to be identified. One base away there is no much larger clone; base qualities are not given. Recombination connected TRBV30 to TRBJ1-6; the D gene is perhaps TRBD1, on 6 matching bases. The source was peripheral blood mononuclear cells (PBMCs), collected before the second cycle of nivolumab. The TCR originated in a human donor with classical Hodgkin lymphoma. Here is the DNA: TGTGCCTGGAGTGGTACAGGGATTAATTCCCTTTCACCCCTCCACTTT. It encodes CAWSGTGINSLSPLHF.